This T cell receptor beta chain is drawn from a study of blood T cell repertoires in COVID-19. Sequenced by immunoSEQ multiplex PCR; TCRdb stores in-frame clones only, minus some. The data show about 270,000 clones, 88% seen once. Germline V CDR1 and CDR2: SGHRS, YFSETQ. The CDR3 runs to 17 residues. J gave up 0 bases and V 4 bases, and 7 bases lay outside the gene matches. The sample was PBMCs or T cells enriched from blood (not recorded which). This receptor was taken from a woman in her forties or fifties who had recovered from COVID-19. This chain uses TRBV5-1 with TRBJ2-3; 11 bases line up with TRBD2. CDR3 loop: CASSTPGLAASTDTQYF. CDR3 coding DNA: TGCGCCAGCAGCACACCGGGACTAGCGGCTAGCACAGATACGCAGTATTTT.